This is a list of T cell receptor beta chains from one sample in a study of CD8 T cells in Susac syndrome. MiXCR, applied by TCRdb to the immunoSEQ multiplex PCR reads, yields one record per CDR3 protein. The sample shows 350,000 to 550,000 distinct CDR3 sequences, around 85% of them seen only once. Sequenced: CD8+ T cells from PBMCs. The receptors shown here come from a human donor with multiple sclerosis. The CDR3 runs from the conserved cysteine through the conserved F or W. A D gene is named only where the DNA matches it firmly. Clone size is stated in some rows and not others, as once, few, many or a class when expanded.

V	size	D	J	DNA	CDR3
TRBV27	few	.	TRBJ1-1	TGTGCCAGCAGGATTGGGTTGAACACTGAAGCTTTCTTT	CASRIGLNTEAFF
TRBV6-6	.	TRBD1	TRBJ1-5	TGTGCCAGCAGCGCCGGGACAGGCTCTAGTCAGCCCCAGCATTTT	CASSAGTGSSQPQHF
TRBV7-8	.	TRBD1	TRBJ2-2	TGTGCCAGCAGCCCCCGGGACAGAACGAACACCGGGGAGCTGTTTTTT	CASSPRDRTNTGELFF
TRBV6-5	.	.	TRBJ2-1	TGTGCCAGCAGCCTCGGGACGGAGTCACATGAGCAGTTCTTC	CASSLGTESHEQFF
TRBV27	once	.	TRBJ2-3	TGTGCCAGCAGTTTAAGTGACCAGTTGACAGATACGCAGTATTTT	CASSLSDQLTDTQYF
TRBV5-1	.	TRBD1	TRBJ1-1	TGCGCCAGCCGCTCACAGGGGTTCGGTACTGAAGCTTTCTTT	CASRSQGFGTEAFF
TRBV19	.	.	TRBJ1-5	TGTGCCACGTCAACAGGGAGGTCGGATCAGCCCCAGCATTTT	CATSTGRSDQPQHF
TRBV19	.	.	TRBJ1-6	TGTGCCAGTAGTTCAATCGGGGAGAGTCATTCACCCCTCCACTTT	CASSSIGESHSPLHF
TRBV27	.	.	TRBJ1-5	TGTGCCAGCAGTTTATCGATAAAGTTCCGGCCTGTACAGGGAAATAGCAATCAGCCCCAGCATTTT	CASSLSIKFRPVQGNSNQPQHF
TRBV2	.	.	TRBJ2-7	TGTGCCAGCAGTGCTTCCAAGCAGTACTTC	CASSASKQYF
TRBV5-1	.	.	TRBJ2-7	TGCGCCAGCAGCTTCACAGGACTGAGCTCCTACGAGCAGTACTTC	CASSFTGLSSYEQYF
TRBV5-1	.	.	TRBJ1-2	TGCGCCAGCAGTTCCCAAGGGCCGTCTGGCTACACCTTC	CASSSQGPSGYTF
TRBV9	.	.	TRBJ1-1	TGTGCCAGCAGCGGCGGGTTGGAGAGAGAAGCTTTCTTT	CASSGGLEREAFF
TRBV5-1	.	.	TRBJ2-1	TGCGCCAGCAGCTTGATGGGGTACAATGAGCAGTTCTTC	CASSLMGYNEQFF
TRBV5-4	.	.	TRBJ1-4	TGTGCCAGCAGCTCCGAGATTGCAACTAATGAAAAACTGTTTTTT	CASSSEIATNEKLFF
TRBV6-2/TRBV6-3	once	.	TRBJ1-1	TGTGCCAGCAGTTTGACCCGTGGGGACACTGAAGCTTTCTTT	CASSLTRGDTEAFF
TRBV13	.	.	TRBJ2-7	TGTGCCAGCAGCTTAGGCGCGGGACAGCCGGACCACGAGCAGTACTTC	CASSLGAGQPDHEQYF
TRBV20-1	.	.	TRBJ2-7	TGCAGTGCTAGAGATATCGGGGACGCCCGATACGAGCAGTACTTC	CSARDIGDARYEQYF
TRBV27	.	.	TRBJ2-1	TGTGCCAGCAGTTTAAGAGGGATGGAGCAGTTCTTC	CASSLRGMEQFF
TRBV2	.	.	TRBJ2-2	TGTGCCAGCAGTGACGTGGGACAAATCACCGGGGAGCTGTCTTTT	CASSDVGQITGELSF
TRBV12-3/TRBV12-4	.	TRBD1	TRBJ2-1	TGTGCCAGCAGGGCCCGGGACAGCCCCTACAATGAGCAGTTCTTC	CASRARDSPYNEQFF
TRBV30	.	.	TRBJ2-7	TGTGCCTGGAGTTCAAACAGGGAGAACTACGAGCAGTACTTC	CAWSSNRENYEQYF
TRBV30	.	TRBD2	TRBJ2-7	TGTGCCTGGAGTGAGGCTAGCGGTCCGTACGAGCAGTACTTC	CAWSEASGPYEQYF
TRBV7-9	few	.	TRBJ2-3	TGTGCCAGCAGCTTACGCGGCGGGCTGACAGATACGCAGTATTTT	CASSLRGGLTDTQYF
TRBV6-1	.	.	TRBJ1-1	TGTGCCAGCAGTGATGGCACCCGTGAAGCTTTCTTT	CASSDGTREAFF
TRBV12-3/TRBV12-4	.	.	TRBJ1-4	TGTGCCAGCGGATCATTTGAAAAACTGTTTTTT	CASGSFEKLFF